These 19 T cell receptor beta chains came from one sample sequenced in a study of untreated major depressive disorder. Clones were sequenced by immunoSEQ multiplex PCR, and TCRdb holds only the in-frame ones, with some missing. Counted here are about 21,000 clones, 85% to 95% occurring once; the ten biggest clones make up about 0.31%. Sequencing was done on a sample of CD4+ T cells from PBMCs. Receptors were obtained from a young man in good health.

The CDR3 here is CASIGAGQVYEQYF. CDR3 nucleotides: TGTGCCAGCATCGGAGCGGGACAGGTCTACGAGCAGTACTTC. The chain combines TRBV2 with TRBJ2-7; D is possibly TRBD1 (8 bases). With 7 bases removed from V and 3 bases from J, the gap between germline ends came to 16 bases. The germline V gene has CDR1 SNHLY and CDR2 FYNNEI. CDR3 length: 14 residues.

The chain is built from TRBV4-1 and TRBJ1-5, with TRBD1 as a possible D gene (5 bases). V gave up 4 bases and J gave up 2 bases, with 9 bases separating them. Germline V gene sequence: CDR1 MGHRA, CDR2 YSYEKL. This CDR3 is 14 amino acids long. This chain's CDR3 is CASSPRDGNQPQHF. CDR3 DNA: TGCGCCAGCAGCCCTAGGGACGGCAATCAGCCCCAGCATTTT.

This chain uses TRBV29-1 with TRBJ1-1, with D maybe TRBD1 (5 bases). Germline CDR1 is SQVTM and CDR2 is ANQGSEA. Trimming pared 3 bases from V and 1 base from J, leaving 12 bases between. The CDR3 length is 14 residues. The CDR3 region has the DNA TGCAGCGTTGAGCCCGGGACCCCGAACACTGAAGCTTTCTTT. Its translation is CSVEPGTPNTEAFF.

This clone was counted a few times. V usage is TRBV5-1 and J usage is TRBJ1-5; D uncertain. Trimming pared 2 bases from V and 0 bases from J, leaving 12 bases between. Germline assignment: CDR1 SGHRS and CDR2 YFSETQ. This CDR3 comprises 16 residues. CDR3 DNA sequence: TGCGCCAGCAGCTTAGAACCGACCGGTAGCAATCAGCCCCAGCATTTT. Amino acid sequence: CASSLEPTGSNQPQHF.

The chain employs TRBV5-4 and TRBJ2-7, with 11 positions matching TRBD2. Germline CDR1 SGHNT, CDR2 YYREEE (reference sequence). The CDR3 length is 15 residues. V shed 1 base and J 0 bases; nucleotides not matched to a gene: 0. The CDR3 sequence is CASSLLAGGSYEQYF. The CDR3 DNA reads TGTGCCAGCAGCTTGCTAGCGGGAGGCTCCTACGAGCAGTACTTC.

For the CDR3, the DNA is TGTGCCAGCAGCCAGTCTGGGGGCAATCAGCCCCAGCATTTT. It encodes CASSQSGGNQPQHF. The genes are TRBV16 and TRBJ1-5; D gene ambiguous. The V and J ends lost 3 bases and 2 bases respectively, with 8 bases between them. The CDR3 contains 14 residues. Germline CDR1 is KGHSY and CDR2 is FQNENV. The full variable domain, in which reference TRBV16 and TRBJ1-5 provide the parts outside the CDR3, is GEEVAQTPKHLVRGEGQKAKLYCAPIKGHSYVFWYQQVLKNEFKFLISFQNENVFDETGMPKERFSAKCLPNSPCSLEIQATKLEDSAVYFCASSQSGGNQPQHFGDGTRLSIL.

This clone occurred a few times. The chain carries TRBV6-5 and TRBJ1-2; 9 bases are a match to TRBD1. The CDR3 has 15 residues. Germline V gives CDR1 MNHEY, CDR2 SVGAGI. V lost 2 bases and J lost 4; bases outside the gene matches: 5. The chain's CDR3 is CASSYGDRVAYGYTF. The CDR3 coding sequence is TGTGCCAGCAGTTACGGGGACAGGGTTGCCTATGGCTACACCTTC.

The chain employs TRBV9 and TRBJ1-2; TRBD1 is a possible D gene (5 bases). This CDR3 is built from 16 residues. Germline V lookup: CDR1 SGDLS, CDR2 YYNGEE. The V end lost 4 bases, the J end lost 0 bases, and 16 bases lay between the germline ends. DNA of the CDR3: TGTGCCAGCAGCCCAACCGGGACTGCCTCTAACTATGGCTACACCTTC. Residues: CASSPTGTASNYGYTF.

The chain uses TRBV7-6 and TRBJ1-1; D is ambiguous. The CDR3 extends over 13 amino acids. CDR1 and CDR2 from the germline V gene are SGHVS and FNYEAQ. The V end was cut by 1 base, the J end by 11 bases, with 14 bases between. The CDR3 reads CASSLGRESRAFF. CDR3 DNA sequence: TGTGCCAGCAGCTTAGGTCGCGAGAGTAGGGCTTTCTTT.

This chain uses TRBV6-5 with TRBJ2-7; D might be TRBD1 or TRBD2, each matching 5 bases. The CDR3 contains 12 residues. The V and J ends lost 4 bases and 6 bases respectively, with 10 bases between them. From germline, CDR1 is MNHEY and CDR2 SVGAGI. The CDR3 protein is CASSWDRSEQYF. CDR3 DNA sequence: TGTGCCAGCAGTTGGGACCGCTCCGAGCAGTACTTC.

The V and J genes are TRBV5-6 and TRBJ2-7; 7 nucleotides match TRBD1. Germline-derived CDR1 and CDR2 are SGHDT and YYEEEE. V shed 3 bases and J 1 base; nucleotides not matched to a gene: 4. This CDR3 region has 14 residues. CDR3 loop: CASSSTGISYEQYF. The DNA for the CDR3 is TGTGCCAGCAGCTCGACAGGGATTTCCTACGAGCAGTACTTC.

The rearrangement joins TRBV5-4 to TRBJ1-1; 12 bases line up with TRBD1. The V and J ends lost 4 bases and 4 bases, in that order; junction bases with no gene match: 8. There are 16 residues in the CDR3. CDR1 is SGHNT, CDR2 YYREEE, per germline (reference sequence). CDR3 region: CASSPGQGAHGTEAFF. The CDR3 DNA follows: TGTGCCAGCAGCCCGGGACAGGGGGCGCACGGCACTGAAGCTTTCTTT.

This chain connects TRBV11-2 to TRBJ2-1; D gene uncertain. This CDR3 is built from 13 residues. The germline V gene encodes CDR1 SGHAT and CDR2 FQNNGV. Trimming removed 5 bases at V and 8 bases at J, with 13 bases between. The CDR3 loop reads CASSPSWLDEQFF. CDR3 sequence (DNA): TGTGCCAGCAGCCCTAGTTGGTTAGATGAGCAGTTCTTC. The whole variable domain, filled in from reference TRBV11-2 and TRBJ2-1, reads EAGVAQSPRYKIIEKRQSVAFWCNPISGHATLYWYQQILGQGPKLLIQFQNNGVVDDSQLPKDRFSAERLKGVDSTLKIQPAKLEDSAVYLCASSPSWLDEQFFGPGTRLTVL.

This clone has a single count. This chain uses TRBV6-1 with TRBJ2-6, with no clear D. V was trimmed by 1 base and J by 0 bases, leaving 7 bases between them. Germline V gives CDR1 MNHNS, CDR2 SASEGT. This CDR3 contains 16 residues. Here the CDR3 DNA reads TGTGCCAGCAGTGAAGGCCCCTACTCTGGGGCCAACGTCCTGACTTTC. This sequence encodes CASSEGPYSGANVLTF.

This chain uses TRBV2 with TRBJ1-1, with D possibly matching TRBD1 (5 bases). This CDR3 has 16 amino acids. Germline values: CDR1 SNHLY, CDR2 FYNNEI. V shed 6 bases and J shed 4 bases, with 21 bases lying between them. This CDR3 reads CASSTPFSTGGTEAFF. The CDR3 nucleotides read TGTGCCAGCAGCACACCCTTTTCTACTGGGGGCACTGAAGCTTTCTTT.

CDR3 DNA: TGCGCCAGCAGCTTAGGACAGGGGGCAGGTAATGAGCAGTTCTTC. It translates to CASSLGQGAGNEQFF. This chain uses TRBV5-1 with TRBJ2-1, with 11 bases fitting TRBD1. The V gene end was trimmed by 2 bases and the J gene end by 7 bases; junction bases not matched to a gene: 5. Germline CDR1 is SGHRS and CDR2 is YFSETQ. The CDR3 has 15 amino acids.

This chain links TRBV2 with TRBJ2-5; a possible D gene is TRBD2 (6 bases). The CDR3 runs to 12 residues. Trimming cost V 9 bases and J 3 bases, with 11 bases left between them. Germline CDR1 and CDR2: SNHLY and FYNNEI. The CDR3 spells CARAGEEETQYF. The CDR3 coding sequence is TGTGCCAGAGCGGGCGAGGAAGAGACCCAGTACTTC. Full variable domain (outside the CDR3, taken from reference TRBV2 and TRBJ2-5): EPEVTQTPSHQVTQMGQEVILRCVPISNHLYFYWYRQILGQKVEFLVSFYNNEISEKSEIFDDQFSVERPDGSNFTLKIRSTKLEDSAMYFCARAGEEETQYFGPGTRLLVL.

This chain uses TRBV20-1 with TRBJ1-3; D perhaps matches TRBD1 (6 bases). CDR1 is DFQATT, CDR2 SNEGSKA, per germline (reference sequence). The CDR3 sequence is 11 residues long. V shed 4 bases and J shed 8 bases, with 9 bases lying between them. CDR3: CSATRGHTIYF. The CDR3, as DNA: TGCAGTGCTACCAGGGGACACACCATATATTTT.

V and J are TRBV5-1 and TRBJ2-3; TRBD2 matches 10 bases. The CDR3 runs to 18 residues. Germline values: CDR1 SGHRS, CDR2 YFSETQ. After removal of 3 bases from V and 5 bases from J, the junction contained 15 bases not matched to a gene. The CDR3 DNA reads TGCGCCAGCAGCTCAATAGGGGCTAGCGGGAGTTCAGGAGATACGCAGTATTTT. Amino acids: CASSSIGASGSSGDTQYF.